These T cell receptor beta chains were read from a single sample in a study of control samples from healthy donors and cancer patients. Data came from immunoSEQ multiplex PCR; TCRdb stores just in-frame clones and leaves some out. Among some 120,000 clones listed, roughly 92% were seen once. The sequenced material came from blood. These receptors were obtained from a man aged 25-45 years in good health. The CDR3 runs from the conserved cysteine through the conserved F or W. Fields, in order: J gene, clone size, D gene, V gene, CDR3 protein, CDR3 DNA. The D gene is left open where the match is weak. Part of the rows lack a size; the others show once, few, many or a class for expanded clones.

j_call: TRBJ2-3
clone_size: NA
d_call: NA
v_call: TRBV6-4
cdr3_aa: CASSMDWGTDTQYF
cdr3_nt: TGTGCCAGCAGTATGGACTGGGGAACAGATACGCAGTATTTT

j_call: TRBJ1-2
clone_size: NA
d_call: NA
v_call: TRBV27
cdr3_aa: CASSFRGSYGYTF
cdr3_nt: TGTGCCAGCAGTTTTCGGGGATCGTATGGCTACACCTTC

j_call: TRBJ2-7
clone_size: NA
d_call: TRBD1
v_call: TRBV5-1
cdr3_aa: CASSFSSGTASSYEQYF
cdr3_nt: TGCGCCAGCAGCTTCTCGTCCGGGACAGCAAGTTCCTACGAGCAGTACTTC

j_call: TRBJ1-1
clone_size: NA
d_call: NA
v_call: TRBV5-4
cdr3_aa: CASTTANTEAFF
cdr3_nt: TGTGCCAGCACTACAGCGAACACTGAAGCTTTCTTT

j_call: TRBJ1-6
clone_size: NA
d_call: NA
v_call: TRBV6-5
cdr3_aa: CASSYSINSPLHF
cdr3_nt: TGTGCCAGCAGTTACTCGATCAATTCACCCCTCCACTTT

j_call: TRBJ2-7
clone_size: NA
d_call: NA
v_call: TRBV7-9
cdr3_aa: CASRSSGSAYEQYF
cdr3_nt: TGTGCCAGCCGCTCATCGGGGTCCGCCTACGAGCAGTACTTC

j_call: TRBJ1-1
clone_size: NA
d_call: NA
v_call: TRBV19
cdr3_aa: CASSPREANTEAFF
cdr3_nt: TGTGCCAGTAGTCCCCGTGAGGCGAACACTGAAGCTTTCTTT

j_call: TRBJ1-5
clone_size: NA
d_call: NA
v_call: TRBV6-1
cdr3_aa: CASSETTGFSNQPQHF
cdr3_nt: TGTGCCAGCAGTGAAACGACAGGATTTAGCAATCAGCCCCAGCATTTT

j_call: TRBJ1-5
clone_size: once
d_call: NA
v_call: TRBV11-2
cdr3_aa: CASSPDFGGNQPQHF
cdr3_nt: TGTGCCAGCAGCCCAGATTTCGGGGGCAATCAGCCCCAGCATTTT

j_call: TRBJ2-7
clone_size: NA
d_call: TRBD1
v_call: TRBV2
cdr3_aa: CASRGQALYF
cdr3_nt: TGTGCCAGCAGGGGACAGGCTTTGTACTTC